This is a list of T cell receptor beta chains from one sample in a study of identical twins. From the 5' RACE reads, TCRdb called clonotypes with MiXCR, one entry per CDR3 protein. The table lists about 220,000 distinct CDR3 sequences, 7.5% of them singletons. These data were likewise used in another study, on yellow fever vaccine responses in identical twins.

The sample comprised memory (CD45RO+) T cells sorted from blood. These receptor sequences come from a young woman in good health. Both conserved end residues are part of each CDR3. The order of the fields is CDR3 DNA, CDR3 protein, clone size, V gene, J gene, D gene. A D gene is named only where the DNA matches it firmly. Only part of the rows carry a size: once, few, many, or a class if the clone is expanded.

DNA: TGTGCCACCAGCAGAGCTTACATAGACGAGCAGTACTTC
CDR3: CATSRAYIDEQYF
size: many
V: TRBV15
J: TRBJ2-7
D: -

DNA: TGTGCCAGCAGCTTGGACAGTTCAGGAAGGTACGAGCAGTACTTC
CDR3: CASSLDSSGRYEQYF
size: few
V: TRBV5-4
J: TRBJ2-7
D: -

DNA: TGCAGTGCCCTTCCGACAGGGCTCACTATTAATTCACCCCTCCACTTT
CDR3: CSALPTGLTINSPLHF
size: few
V: TRBV20-1
J: TRBJ1-6
D: TRBD1

DNA: TGTGCCAGCACCTTGACAGGGGGCTACAATGAGCAGTTCTTC
CDR3: CASTLTGGYNEQFF
size: -
V: TRBV28
J: TRBJ2-1
D: TRBD1

DNA: TGCAGTGCTAGTCGGGGGCAGCCCTTTGCCTCCTACAATGAGCAGTTCTTC
CDR3: CSASRGQPFASYNEQFF
size: few
V: TRBV20-1
J: TRBJ2-1
D: -

DNA: TGTGCCACCAGTAAACCGGGACAGGGGGATACTAGGGGCTACACCTTC
CDR3: CATSKPGQGDTRGYTF
size: -
V: TRBV24-1
J: TRBJ1-2
D: TRBD1

DNA: TGTGCCAGCAGCGACAGGGACACTGAAGCTTTCTTT
CDR3: CASSDRDTEAFF
size: many
V: TRBV7-9
J: TRBJ1-1
D: TRBD1

DNA: TGTGCCAGCAGCCTGGCCGGGAGCGAGCGTTCACCCCTCCACTTT
CDR3: CASSLAGSERSPLHF
size: -
V: TRBV6-1
J: TRBJ1-6
D: -

DNA: TGTGCCAGCATCTCCGATCGGGATACGCAGTATTTT
CDR3: CASISDRDTQYF
size: few
V: TRBV12-3/TRBV12-4
J: TRBJ2-3
D: -

DNA: TGTGCCAGCAGTTTAAACAGGGAATCCGAGCAGTACTTC
CDR3: CASSLNRESEQYF
size: many
V: TRBV12-3/TRBV12-4
J: TRBJ2-7
D: -

DNA: TGCAGTGCTAACCCCAACTACCAAGAGACCCAGTACTTC
CDR3: CSANPNYQETQYF
size: -
V: TRBV20-1
J: TRBJ2-5
D: -

DNA: TGTGCCGGGGCTGGGGACAGGAACACTGAAGCTTTCTTT
CDR3: CAGAGDRNTEAFF
size: -
V: TRBV6-1
J: TRBJ1-1
D: TRBD1

DNA: TGTGCCAGCAGCTTAGGGAGGGTTAACTATGGCTACACCTTC
CDR3: CASSLGRVNYGYTF
size: many
V: TRBV7-2
J: TRBJ1-2
D: -

DNA: TGTGCCAGCAGCTTGGAGCCCCATAAGACCTACGAGCAGTACTTC
CDR3: CASSLEPHKTYEQYF
size: -
V: TRBV5-4
J: TRBJ2-7
D: -

DNA: TGTGCCAGCAGCTTATGGGCAGGGACAGGGACCGGGGAGCTGTTTTTT
CDR3: CASSLWAGTGTGELFF
size: many
V: TRBV7-2
J: TRBJ2-2
D: TRBD1

DNA: TGTGCCAGCAGTGAAACTCTGCGGCGAACTAGCGGGGGCTTCTACGAGCAGTACTTC
CDR3: CASSETLRRTSGGFYEQYF
size: few
V: TRBV6-1
J: TRBJ2-7
D: TRBD2

DNA: TGTGCCAGCAGCTTAGACACCACAAGGGACTCTCTACCAGATACGCAGTATTTT
CDR3: CASSLDTTRDSLPDTQYF
size: many
V: TRBV11-2
J: TRBJ2-3
D: -

DNA: TGCGCCAGCAGCTTGATTAGGGACAGGTTCACAGATACGCAGTATTTT
CDR3: CASSLIRDRFTDTQYF
size: -
V: TRBV5-1
J: TRBJ2-3
D: TRBD1

DNA: TGCGCCAGCAGCTTAACGGGACCCAGTGAGCAGTACTTC
CDR3: CASSLTGPSEQYF
size: -
V: TRBV5-1
J: TRBJ2-7
D: -

DNA: TGCAGTGCTAGCTACGACAATGAGCAGTTCTTC
CDR3: CSASYDNEQFF
size: many
V: TRBV20-1
J: TRBJ2-1
D: -

DNA: TGCAGTGCTAGGCTTTCCGGGACTACTGGCGGGGAGCTGTTTTTT
CDR3: CSARLSGTTGGELFF
size: -
V: TRBV20-1
J: TRBJ2-2
D: TRBD2

DNA: TGTGCCAGCAGACTTAGCGGGAGACTTTACGAGCAGTACTTC
CDR3: CASRLSGRLYEQYF
size: many
V: TRBV12-3/TRBV12-4
J: TRBJ2-7
D: TRBD2

DNA: TGCAGTGCTAAAGACCTTACGGAGACCCAGTACTTC
CDR3: CSAKDLTETQYF
size: few
V: TRBV20-1
J: TRBJ2-5
D: -

DNA: TGTGCCAGCAGCCCATCCGGGGCCACCGGGGAGCTGTTTTTT
CDR3: CASSPSGATGELFF
size: many
V: TRBV7-9
J: TRBJ2-2
D: -

DNA: TGCAGCGTTGGCGAGGGGAAAGAGACCCAGTACTTC
CDR3: CSVGEGKETQYF
size: few
V: TRBV29-1
J: TRBJ2-5
D: -

DNA: TGTGCCACCAGTGATAGGGGAAGTAACAATGAGCAGTTCTTC
CDR3: CATSDRGSNNEQFF
size: few
V: TRBV24-1
J: TRBJ2-1
D: -

DNA: TGTGCCAGCAAATCTGGGGCCACCGGGGAGCTGTTTTTT
CDR3: CASKSGATGELFF
size: few
V: TRBV28
J: TRBJ2-2
D: -

DNA: TGTGCCAGCAGTACCGGGGGGGCCGGCTACAATGAGCAGTTCTTC
CDR3: CASSTGGAGYNEQFF
size: -
V: TRBV6-1
J: TRBJ2-1
D: TRBD2

DNA: TGTGCCAGCAGCTCCGACAGGGCTCCCTACAATGAGCAGTTCTTC
CDR3: CASSSDRAPYNEQFF
size: many
V: TRBV5-6
J: TRBJ2-1
D: TRBD1

DNA: TGTGCCAGCAGCTGGACTAGCGGACCCCACGAGCAGTACTTC
CDR3: CASSWTSGPHEQYF
size: -
V: TRBV6-2/TRBV6-3
J: TRBJ2-7
D: TRBD2

DNA: TGCAGTGCGCATAGACTAGTTAGCACAGATACGCAGTATTTT
CDR3: CSAHRLVSTDTQYF
size: few
V: TRBV20-1
J: TRBJ2-3
D: -

DNA: TGTGCCACTGTAGTCGCGGGAGGAGAGACCCAGTACTTC
CDR3: CATVVAGGETQYF
size: few
V: TRBV10-3
J: TRBJ2-5
D: TRBD2

DNA: TGCAGTGCTAGGCCCAATGGGGTCCAAGAGACCCAGTACTTC
CDR3: CSARPNGVQETQYF
size: many
V: TRBV20-1
J: TRBJ2-5
D: -